The 3 T cell receptor beta chains in this list originate from one sample, sequenced in a study of blood T cell repertoires in COVID-19. Only in-frame clones appear in the TCRdb table, and some are missing; sequencing was by immunoSEQ multiplex PCR. The sample comprises just under 80,000 clones, approximately 84% of which are singletons, and approximately 10% rests with the top ten. The sample comprised peripheral blood. These receptor sequences come from a human donor in a cohort sampled during active COVID-19.

The rearrangement uses TRBV6-5 and TRBJ2-5; tentative D call: TRBD2 (7 bases). The germline V and J ends were trimmed by 0 bases and 7 bases, with 12 bases remaining between them. Germline V lookup: CDR1 MNHEY, CDR2 SVGAGI. CDR3 length: 14 residues. CDR3 DNA sequence: TGTGCCAGCAGTTACTCGAGGGGGGGAAGGACCCAGTACTTC. This translates into CASSYSRGGRTQYF.

The V and J genes are TRBV3-1 (or the pseudogene TRBV3-2) and TRBJ2-7; maybe TRBD1 (6 bases). The CDR3 consists of 15 residues. Germline V lookup: CDR1 LGHDT, CDR2 YNNKEL (reference sequence). V was cut by 4 bases and J by 2 bases, with 15 bases left in between. Here the CDR3 reads CASSPPGTFTYEQYF. CDR3 coding DNA: TGTGCCAGCAGCCCTCCCGGGACATTCACCTACGAGCAGTACTTC.

A note on this clone: Other DNA sequences from this sample encode an identical CDR3 as well. The V gene is TRBV3-1 (or the pseudogene TRBV3-2), the J gene TRBJ1-3; no definite D call. Trimming took off 4 bases at V and 1 base at J, with 8 bases between the two ends. The CDR3 runs 14 residues. CDR1 and CDR2 (germline): LGHDT, YNNKEL (reference sequence). DNA of the CDR3: TGTGCCAGCAGCCGACAAGGATCTGGAAACACCATATATTTT. Amino acids: CASSRQGSGNTIYF.